Below are 4 T cell receptor beta chains sequenced from a single sample in a study of Tregs in tolerant kidney transplant recipients (dated by TCRdb to about 2019). The library came from the immunoSEQ multiplex PCR assay. Held by TCRdb, this immuneACCESS table contains in-frame sequences only and omits some clones. Under half of the omission traces to an unresolved V gene where checked; the cause of the rest is unknown. The table for this sample lists 20,000 to 25,000 clones; more than 65% of them were counted only once. The ten largest account for roughly 24% of the sample. According to the study, the label for this sample's time point signals: 6 months after combined kidney and bone marrow transplant. Related donors were used in the transplants with nonmyeloablative bone marrow transplantation, and mixed chimerism was transient in the human trials. This material consisted of CD8+ T cells from blood (PBMCs), taken 6 months after the transplant. All receptors come from a human patient who received a combined kidney and bone marrow transplant. Following a transplant, some T cells may be graft donor cells, not patient cells.

This sequence joins TRBV7-9 and TRBJ2-7, with D perhaps matching TRBD2 (6 bases). Germline CDR1 SEHNR, CDR2 FQNEAQ (reference sequence). CDR3 length: 13 residues. V lost 11 bases, J lost 4 bases, and 18 bases lay in between. The CDR3 DNA follows: TGTGCCTCGCGGGGCAGCCTGGAATACGAGCAGTACTTC. Its translation: CASRGSLEYEQYF.

The V and J genes are TRBV15 and TRBJ1-2; 8 nucleotides align to TRBD1. Germline-derived CDR1 and CDR2 are LNHNV and YYDKDF (reference sequence). J gave up 1 base and V 2 bases, and 12 bases lay outside the gene matches. The CDR3 consists of 18 residues. Here the CDR3 reads CATSRTWGTGGINYGYTF. CDR3 in DNA: TGTGCCACCAGCAGAACATGGGGCACAGGGGGAATTAACTATGGCTACACCTTC.

V usage is TRBV19 and J usage is TRBJ2-5, with 12 bases that match TRBD1. V lost 7 bases to trimming and J lost 5 bases; unmatched junction nucleotides: 8. This CDR3 comprises 15 residues. Germline-derived CDR1 and CDR2 are LNHDA and SQIVND (reference sequence). The CDR3 spells CASKGTGGFWETQYF. DNA of the CDR3: TGTGCCAGTAAAGGGACAGGGGGCTTTTGGGAGACCCAGTACTTC.

The chain links TRBV11-1 to TRBJ2-1; D is uncertain. There are 15 residues in the CDR3. Germline values: CDR1 SGHAT, CDR2 FQDESV (reference sequence). V lost 2 bases to trimming and J lost 0 bases, with 8 bases between them. The CDR3 DNA is TGTGCCAGCAGCTTATCTGCCAGCTCCTACAATGAGCAGTTCTTC. This codes for CASSLSASSYNEQFF.